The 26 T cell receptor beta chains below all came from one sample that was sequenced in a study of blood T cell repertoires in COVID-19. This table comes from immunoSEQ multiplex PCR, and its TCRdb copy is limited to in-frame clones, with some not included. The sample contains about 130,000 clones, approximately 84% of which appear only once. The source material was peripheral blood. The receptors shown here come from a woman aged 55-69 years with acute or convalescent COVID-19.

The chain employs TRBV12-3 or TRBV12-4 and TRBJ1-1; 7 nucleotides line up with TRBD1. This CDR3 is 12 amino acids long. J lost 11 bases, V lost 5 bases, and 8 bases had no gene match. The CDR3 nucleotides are TGTGCCAGCAGTCCCGACAGGGTTCGGGCTTTCTTT. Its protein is CASSPDRVRAFF.

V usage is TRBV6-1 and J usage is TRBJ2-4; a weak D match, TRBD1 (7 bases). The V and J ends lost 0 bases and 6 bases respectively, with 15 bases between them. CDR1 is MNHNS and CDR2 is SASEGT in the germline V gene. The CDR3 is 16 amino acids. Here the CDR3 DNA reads TGTGCCAGCAGTGAAGCCTGGGGGCAGGGGGGAAACATTCAGTACTTC. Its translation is CASSEAWGQGGNIQYF.

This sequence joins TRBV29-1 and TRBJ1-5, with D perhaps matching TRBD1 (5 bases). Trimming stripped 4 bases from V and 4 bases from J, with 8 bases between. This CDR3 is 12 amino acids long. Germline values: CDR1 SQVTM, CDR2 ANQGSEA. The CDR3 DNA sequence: TGCAGCGTTGGGGCAGGGAATCAGCCCCAGCATTTT. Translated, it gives CSVGAGNQPQHF.

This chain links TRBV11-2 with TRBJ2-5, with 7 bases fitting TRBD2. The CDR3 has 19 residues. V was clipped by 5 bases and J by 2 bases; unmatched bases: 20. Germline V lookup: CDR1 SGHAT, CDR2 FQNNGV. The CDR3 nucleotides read TGTGCCAGCAGCCGTTCCTTTACGTCAGGGAGGGTGGGACAAGAGACCCAGTACTTC. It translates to CASSRSFTSGRVGQETQYF.

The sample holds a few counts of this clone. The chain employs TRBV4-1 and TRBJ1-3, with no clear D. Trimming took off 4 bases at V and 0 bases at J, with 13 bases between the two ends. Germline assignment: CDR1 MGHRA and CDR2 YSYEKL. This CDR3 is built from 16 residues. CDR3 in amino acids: CASSLTSVSSGNTIYF. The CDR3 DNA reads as TGCGCCAGCAGCCTCACCTCGGTGAGCTCTGGAAACACCATATATTTT.

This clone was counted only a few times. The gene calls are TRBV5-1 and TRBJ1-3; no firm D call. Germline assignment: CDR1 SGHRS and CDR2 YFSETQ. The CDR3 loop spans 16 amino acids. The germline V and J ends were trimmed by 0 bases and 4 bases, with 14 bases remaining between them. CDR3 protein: CASSLEVGVPGNTIYF. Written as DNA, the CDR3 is TGCGCCAGCAGCTTGGAGGTGGGAGTACCCGGAAACACCATATATTTT.

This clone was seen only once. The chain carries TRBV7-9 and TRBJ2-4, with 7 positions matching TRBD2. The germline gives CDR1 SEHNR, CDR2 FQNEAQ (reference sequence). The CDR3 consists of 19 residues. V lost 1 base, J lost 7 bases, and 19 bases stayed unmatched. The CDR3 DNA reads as TGTGCCAGCAGCTTAGTTTCCTTGTCGGGGAGGGGAGAAAGCAACATTCAGTACTTC. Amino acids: CASSLVSLSGRGESNIQYF.

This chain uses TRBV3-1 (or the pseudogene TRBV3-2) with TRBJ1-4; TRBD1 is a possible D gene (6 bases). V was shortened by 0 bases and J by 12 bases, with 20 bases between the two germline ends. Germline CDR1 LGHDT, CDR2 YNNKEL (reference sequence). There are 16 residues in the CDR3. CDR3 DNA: TGTGCCAGCAGCCAAGAAATGTCGGGGGGGCGGAAGGAACTGTTTTTT. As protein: CASSQEMSGGRKELFF.

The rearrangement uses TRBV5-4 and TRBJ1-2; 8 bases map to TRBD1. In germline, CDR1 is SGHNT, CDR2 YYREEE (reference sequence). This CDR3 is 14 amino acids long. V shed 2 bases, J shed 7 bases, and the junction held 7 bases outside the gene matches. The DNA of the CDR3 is TGTGCCAGCAGCTTTGAGACAGGGGATCTTGGCTACACCTTC. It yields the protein CASSFETGDLGYTF. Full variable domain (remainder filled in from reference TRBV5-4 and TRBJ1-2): ETGVTQSPTHLIKTRGQQVTLRCSSQSGHNTVSWYQQALGQGPQFIFQYYREEENGRGNFPPRFSGLQFPNYSSELNVNALELDDSALYLCASSFETGDLGYTFGSGTRLTVV.

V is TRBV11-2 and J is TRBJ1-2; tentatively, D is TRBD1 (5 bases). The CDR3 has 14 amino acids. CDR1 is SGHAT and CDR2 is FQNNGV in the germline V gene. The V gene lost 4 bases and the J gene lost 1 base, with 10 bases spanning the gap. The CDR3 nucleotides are TGTGCCAGCAGCTCGACAGTAAATAACTATGGCTACACCTTC. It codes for CASSSTVNNYGYTF.

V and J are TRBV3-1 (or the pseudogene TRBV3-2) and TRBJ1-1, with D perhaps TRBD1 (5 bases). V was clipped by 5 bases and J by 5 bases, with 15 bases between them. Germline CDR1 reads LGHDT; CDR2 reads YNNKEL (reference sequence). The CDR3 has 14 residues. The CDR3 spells CASSFAGPETEAFF. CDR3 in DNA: TGTGCCAGCAGCTTTGCGGGGCCGGAGACTGAAGCTTTCTTT.

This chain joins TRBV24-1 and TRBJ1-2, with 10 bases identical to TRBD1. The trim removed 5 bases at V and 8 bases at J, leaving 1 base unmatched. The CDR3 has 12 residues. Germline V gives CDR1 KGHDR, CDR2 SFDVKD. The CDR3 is CATSGGQGGYTF. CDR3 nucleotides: TGTGCCACCAGTGGGGGACAGGGGGGCTACACCTTC.

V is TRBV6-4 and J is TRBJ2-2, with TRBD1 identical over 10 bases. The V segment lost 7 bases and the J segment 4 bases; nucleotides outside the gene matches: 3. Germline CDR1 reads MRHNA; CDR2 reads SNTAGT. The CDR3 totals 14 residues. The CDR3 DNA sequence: TGTGCCAGCACCCGGACAGGGGGCACCGGGGAGCTGTTTTTT. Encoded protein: CASTRTGGTGELFF.

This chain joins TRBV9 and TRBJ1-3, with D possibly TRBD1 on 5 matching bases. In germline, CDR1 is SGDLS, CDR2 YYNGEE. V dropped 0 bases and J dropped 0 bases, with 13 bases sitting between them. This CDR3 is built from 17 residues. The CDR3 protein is CASSVGLGPDSGNTIYF. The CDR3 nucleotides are TGTGCCAGCAGCGTAGGTTTGGGGCCTGACTCTGGAAACACCATATATTTT.

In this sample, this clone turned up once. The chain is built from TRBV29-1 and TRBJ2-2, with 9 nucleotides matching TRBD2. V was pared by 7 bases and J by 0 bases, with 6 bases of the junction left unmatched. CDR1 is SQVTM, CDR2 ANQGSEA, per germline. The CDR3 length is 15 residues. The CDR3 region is CSAVAGAPNTGELFF. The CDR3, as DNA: TGCAGCGCCGTAGCGGGGGCCCCGAACACCGGGGAGCTGTTTTTT.

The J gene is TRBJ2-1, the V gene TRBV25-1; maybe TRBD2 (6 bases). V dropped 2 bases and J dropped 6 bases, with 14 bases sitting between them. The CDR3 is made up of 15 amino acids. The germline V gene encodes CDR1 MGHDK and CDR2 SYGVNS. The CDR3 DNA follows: TGTGCCAGCAGTGAAAGTGTCTTGGAGGGCAATGAGCAGTTCTTC. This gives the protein CASSESVLEGNEQFF.

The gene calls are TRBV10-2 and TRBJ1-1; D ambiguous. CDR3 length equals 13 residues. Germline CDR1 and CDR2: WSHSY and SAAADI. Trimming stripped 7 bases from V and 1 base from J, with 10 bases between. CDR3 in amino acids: CASIGAQNTEAFF. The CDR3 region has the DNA TGCGCCAGCATCGGAGCCCAGAACACTGAAGCTTTCTTT.

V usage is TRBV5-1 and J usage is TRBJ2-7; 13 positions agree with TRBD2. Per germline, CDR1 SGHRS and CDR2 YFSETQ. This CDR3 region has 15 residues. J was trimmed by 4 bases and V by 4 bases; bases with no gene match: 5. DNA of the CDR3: TGCGCCAGCAGCGCGGGACTAGCGGGATATTACGAGCAGTACTTC. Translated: CASSAGLAGYYEQYF.

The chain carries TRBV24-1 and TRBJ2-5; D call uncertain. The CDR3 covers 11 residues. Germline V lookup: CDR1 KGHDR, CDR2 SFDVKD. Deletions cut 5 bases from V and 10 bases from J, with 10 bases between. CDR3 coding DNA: TGTGCCACCAGTGGCCCAGATGGCCAGTACTTC. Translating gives CATSGPDGQYF.

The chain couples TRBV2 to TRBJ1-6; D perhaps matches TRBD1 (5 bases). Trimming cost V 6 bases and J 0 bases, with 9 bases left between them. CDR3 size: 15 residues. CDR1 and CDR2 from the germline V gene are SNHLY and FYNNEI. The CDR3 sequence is CASSREGSYNSPLHF. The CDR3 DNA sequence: TGTGCCAGCAGCAGGGAGGGCTCCTATAATTCACCCCTCCACTTT. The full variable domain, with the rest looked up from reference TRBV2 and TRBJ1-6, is EPEVTQTPSHQVTQMGQEVILRCVPISNHLYFYWYRQILGQKVEFLVSFYNNEISEKSEIFDDQFSVERPDGSNFTLKIRSTKLEDSAMYFCASSREGSYNSPLHFGNGTRLTVT.

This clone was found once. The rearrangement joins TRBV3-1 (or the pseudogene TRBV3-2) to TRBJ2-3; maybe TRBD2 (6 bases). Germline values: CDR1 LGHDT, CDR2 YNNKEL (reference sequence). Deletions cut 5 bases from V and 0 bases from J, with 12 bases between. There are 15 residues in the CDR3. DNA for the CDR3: TGTGCCAGCAGCTCCGGGACTTTGAGCACAGATACGCAGTATTTT. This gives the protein CASSSGTLSTDTQYF.

The CDR3 DNA sequence: TGTGCCAGCAGACCACCGGGACAGAATCAGCCCCAGCATTTT. Translated, it gives CASRPPGQNQPQHF. The genes are TRBV27 and TRBJ1-5; TRBD1 aligns across 7 bases. The length of the CDR3 is 14 residues. CDR1 is MNHEY, CDR2 SMNVEV, per germline (reference sequence). V was pared by 6 bases and J by 4 bases, with 6 bases of the junction left unmatched.

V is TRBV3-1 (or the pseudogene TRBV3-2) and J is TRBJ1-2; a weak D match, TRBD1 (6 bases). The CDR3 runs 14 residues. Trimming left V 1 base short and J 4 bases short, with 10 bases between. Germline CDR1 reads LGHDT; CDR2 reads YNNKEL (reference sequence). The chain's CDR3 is CASSQARGAYGYTF. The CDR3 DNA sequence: TGTGCCAGCAGCCAAGCCCGGGGGGCCTATGGCTACACCTTC.

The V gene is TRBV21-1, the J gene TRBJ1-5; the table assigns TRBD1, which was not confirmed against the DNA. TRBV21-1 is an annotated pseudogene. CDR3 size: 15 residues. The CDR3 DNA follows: TGTGCCAGCAGCAAAGTGGGCGACAGCCATCAGCCCCAGCATTTT. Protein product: CASSKVGDSHQPQHF.

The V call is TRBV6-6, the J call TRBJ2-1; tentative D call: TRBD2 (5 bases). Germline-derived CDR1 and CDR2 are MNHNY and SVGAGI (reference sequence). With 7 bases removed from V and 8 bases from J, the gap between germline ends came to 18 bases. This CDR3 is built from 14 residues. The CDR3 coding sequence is TGTGCCAGCACTGTTTTCGGGGAAATCGATGAGCAGTTCTTC. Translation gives CASTVFGEIDEQFF.

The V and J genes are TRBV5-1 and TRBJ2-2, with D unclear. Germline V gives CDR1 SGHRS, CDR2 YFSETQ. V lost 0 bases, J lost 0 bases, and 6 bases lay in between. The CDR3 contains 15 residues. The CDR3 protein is CASSLVAANTGELFF. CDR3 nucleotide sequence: TGCGCCAGCAGCTTGGTGGCCGCGAACACCGGGGAGCTGTTTTTT.